This T cell receptor (beta chain) is drawn from a study of blood T cells in healthy people across ages. Regarding the study as a whole: The recorded TCR beta diversity per million T cells decreased in a roughly linear manner with age. Shifts in expanded clonotypes may have been confounded by donor CMV status, which was unknown.

This clonotype was seen many times. Its target is unknown. Germline CDR1 and CDR2: LGHDT and YNNKEL (reference sequence). V gave up 4 bases and J gave up 6 bases, with 8 bases separating them. The CDR3 length is 12 residues. Primers used in a second PCR of about 7 to 12 cycles were a sample-barcoded 5' primer and a J-beta primer mix. Each CDR3 protein gets one entry after TCRdb re-called the 5' RACE reads with MiXCR. Of 550,000 to 650,000 distinct CDR3 sequences in the sample, about 30% were seen once. V and J are TRBV3-1 and TRBJ2-3; unclear D gene. This receptor was identified in an elderly woman in good health. Sequencing was performed on blood. DNA of the CDR3: TGTGCCAGCAGCCTCCACTCGGATACGCAGTATTTT. It codes for CASSLHSDTQYF.